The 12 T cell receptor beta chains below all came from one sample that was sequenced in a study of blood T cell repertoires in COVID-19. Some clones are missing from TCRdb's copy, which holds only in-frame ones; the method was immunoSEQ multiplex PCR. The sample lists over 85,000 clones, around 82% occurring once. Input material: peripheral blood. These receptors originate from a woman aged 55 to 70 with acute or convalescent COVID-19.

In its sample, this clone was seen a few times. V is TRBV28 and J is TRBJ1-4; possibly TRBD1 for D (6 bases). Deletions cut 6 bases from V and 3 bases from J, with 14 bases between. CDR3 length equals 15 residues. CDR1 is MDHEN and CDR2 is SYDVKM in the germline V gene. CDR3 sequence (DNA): TGTGCCAGCAGCTTTGCCAGGGGAGCTAATGAAAAACTGTTTTTT. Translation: CASSFARGANEKLFF.

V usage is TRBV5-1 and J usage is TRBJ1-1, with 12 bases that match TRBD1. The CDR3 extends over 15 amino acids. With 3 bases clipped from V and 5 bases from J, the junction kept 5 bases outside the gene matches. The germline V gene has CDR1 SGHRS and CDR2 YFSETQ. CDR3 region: CASSSGQGALTEAFF. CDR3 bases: TGCGCCAGCAGCTCGGGACAGGGGGCGCTTACTGAAGCTTTCTTT. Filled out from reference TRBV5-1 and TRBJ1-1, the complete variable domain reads KAGVTQTPRYLIKTRGQQVTLSCSPISGHRSVSWYQQTPGQGLQFLFEYFSETQRNKGNFPGRFSGRQFSNSRSEMNVSTLELGDSALYLCASSSGQGALTEAFFGQGTRLTVV.

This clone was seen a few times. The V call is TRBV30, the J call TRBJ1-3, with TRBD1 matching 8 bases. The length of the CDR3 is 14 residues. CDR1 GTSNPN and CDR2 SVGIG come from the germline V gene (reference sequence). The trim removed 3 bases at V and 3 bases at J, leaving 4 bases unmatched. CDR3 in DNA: TGTGCCTGGAGCAGGGGGCAAGTTGGAAACACCATATATTTT. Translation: CAWSRGQVGNTIYF.

This CDR3 is CAISDRASSYNEQFF. The DNA for the CDR3 is TGTGCCATCAGTGACAGGGCGAGCTCCTACAATGAGCAGTTCTTC. The rearrangement links TRBV10-3 to TRBJ2-1; possibly TRBD1 for D (5 bases). Looked up from germline, CDR1 is ENHRY and CDR2 is SYGVKD. The length of the CDR3 is 15 residues. Trimming shortened V by 3 bases and J by 0 bases, and 9 bases separated the two germline ends.

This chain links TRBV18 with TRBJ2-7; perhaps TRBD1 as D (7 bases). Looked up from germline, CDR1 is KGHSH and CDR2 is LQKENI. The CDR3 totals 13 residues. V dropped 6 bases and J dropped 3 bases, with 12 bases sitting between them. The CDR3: CASSGTAGYEQYF. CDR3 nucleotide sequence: TGTGCCAGCTCGGGGACAGCGGGCTACGAGCAGTACTTC.

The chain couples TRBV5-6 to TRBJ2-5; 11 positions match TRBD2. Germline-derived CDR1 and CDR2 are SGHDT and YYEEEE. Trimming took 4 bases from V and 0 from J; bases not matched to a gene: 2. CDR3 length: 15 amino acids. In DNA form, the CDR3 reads TGTGCCAGCAGCCCTAGCGGGGGGCACCAAGAGACCCAGTACTTC. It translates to CASSPSGGHQETQYF.

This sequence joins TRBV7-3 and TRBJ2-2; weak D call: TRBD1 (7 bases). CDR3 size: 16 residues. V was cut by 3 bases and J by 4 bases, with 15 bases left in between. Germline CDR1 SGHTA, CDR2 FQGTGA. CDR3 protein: CASSFSRQGGTGELFF. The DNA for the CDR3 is TGTGCCAGCAGCTTTTCGAGGCAGGGGGGCACCGGGGAGCTGTTTTTT.

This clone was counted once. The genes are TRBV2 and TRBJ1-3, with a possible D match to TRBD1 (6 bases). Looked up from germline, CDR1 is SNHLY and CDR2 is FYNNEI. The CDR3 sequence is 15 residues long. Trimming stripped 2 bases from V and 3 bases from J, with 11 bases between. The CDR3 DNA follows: TGTGCCAGCAGTGAATGGACAGCTTATGGAAACACCATATATTTT. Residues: CASSEWTAYGNTIYF.

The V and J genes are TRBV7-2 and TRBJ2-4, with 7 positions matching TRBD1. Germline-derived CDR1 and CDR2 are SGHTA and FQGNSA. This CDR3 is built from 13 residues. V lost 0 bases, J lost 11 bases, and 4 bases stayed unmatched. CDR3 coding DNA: TGTGCCAGCAGCTTAGCCCAGGACAGGTTTCAGTACTTC. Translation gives CASSLAQDRFQYF.

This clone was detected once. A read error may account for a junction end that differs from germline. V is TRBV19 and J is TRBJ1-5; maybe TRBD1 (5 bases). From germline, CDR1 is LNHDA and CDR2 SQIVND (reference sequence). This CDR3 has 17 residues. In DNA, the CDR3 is TGTGCCAGTAGTTTAGACCACTCCTCGACAGTCCCCCAGCCCCAGCATTTT. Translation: CASSLDHSSTVPQPQHF.

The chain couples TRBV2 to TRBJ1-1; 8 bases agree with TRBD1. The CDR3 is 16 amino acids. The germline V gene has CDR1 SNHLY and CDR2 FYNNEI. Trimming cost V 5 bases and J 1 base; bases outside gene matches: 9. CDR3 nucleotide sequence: TGTGCCAGCAGTTACCCGGCCGGGACAGGGAACACTGAAGCTTTCTTT. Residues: CASSYPAGTGNTEAFF.

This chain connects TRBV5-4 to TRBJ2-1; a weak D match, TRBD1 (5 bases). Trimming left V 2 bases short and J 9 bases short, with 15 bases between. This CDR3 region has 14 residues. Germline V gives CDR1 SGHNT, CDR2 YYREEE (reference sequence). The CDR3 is CASSFSRGKGEQFF. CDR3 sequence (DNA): TGTGCCAGCAGCTTTTCTAGGGGCAAGGGTGAGCAGTTCTTC.